Each of the 19 T cell receptor beta chains below was sequenced from the same sample in a study of T cell repertoires in cytomegalovirus infection. Which antigens these TCRs recognize remains unknown. One entry per CDR3 protein results from TCRdb running MiXCR on the reads. This sample carries 800,000 to 950,000 distinct CDR3 sequences, 30% to 35% of them seen once, and the ten largest clones take around 12%. Sequencing was performed on cultured CD8+ T cells from PBMCs, taken from culture after CMV antigen stimulation. The receptors originated from a human donor in good health (CMV status not recorded). Some clones in this sample may be carry-over from other donors' samples.

The V call is TRBV25-1, the J call TRBJ2-5, with D perhaps given as TRBD1 or TRBD2 (5 bases each). Germline-derived CDR1 and CDR2 are MGHDK and SYGVNS. This CDR3 has 17 residues. Trimming pared 4 bases from V and 0 bases from J, leaving 18 bases between. DNA of the CDR3: TGTGCCAGCAGTGGCCGGGACCCTCAGAGGTACCAAGAGACCCAGTACTTC. It translates to CASSGRDPQRYQETQYF.

The chain couples TRBV10-2 to TRBJ1-2, with 9 bases identical to TRBD1. The CDR3 length is 15 residues. From germline, CDR1 is WSHSY and CDR2 SAAADI. The V gene end was trimmed by 2 bases and the J gene end by 4 bases; junction bases not matched to a gene: 5. The DNA for the CDR3 is TGCGCCAGCAGTGAGACAGGGGGCGTTTTCTATGGCTACACCTTC. Residues: CASSETGGVFYGYTF.

This clonotype showed up just a few times. The chain uses TRBV4-1 and TRBJ1-2; D possibly corresponds to TRBD1 (6 bases). Trimming removed 0 bases at V and 5 bases at J, with 13 bases between. CDR1 MGHRA and CDR2 YSYEKL come from the germline V gene. The CDR3 loop spans 15 amino acids. CDR3 sequence: CASSQERGGSYGYTF. The CDR3 region has the DNA TGCGCCAGCAGCCAAGAACGGGGGGGCAGTTATGGCTACACCTTC.

The genes are TRBV12-3 or TRBV12-4 and TRBJ1-1; D perhaps matches TRBD1 (6 bases). The CDR3 totals 12 residues. Trimming pared 5 bases from V and 6 bases from J, leaving 10 bases between. This CDR3 reads CASSVGAAEAFF. In DNA form, the CDR3 reads TGTGCCAGCAGTGTGGGGGCGGCTGAAGCTTTCTTT.

Ten or more counts support this clonotype. The chain uses TRBV7-8 and TRBJ1-1, with TRBD1 matching 8 bases. Germline CDR1 SGHVS, CDR2 FQNEAQ. CDR3 length equals 15 residues. Germline trimming cut 7 bases from V and 1 base from J; bases unmatched to any gene: 8. CDR3 sequence reads: CASTKTGQENTEAFF. As DNA, the CDR3 is TGTGCCAGCACCAAGACGGGACAGGAGAACACTGAAGCTTTCTTT.

This chain joins TRBV6-5 and TRBJ1-5; D might be TRBD1 (5 bases). V shed 0 bases and J shed 2 bases, with 11 bases lying between them. This CDR3 is 16 amino acids long. Germline V lookup: CDR1 MNHEY, CDR2 SVGAGI. In DNA, the CDR3 is TGTGCCAGCAGTTACTCGGGGCATCCGGGCAATCAGCCCCAGCATTTT. Protein: CASSYSGHPGNQPQHF.

This clonotype was found a few times. V gene TRBV5-4 combines with J gene TRBJ2-3, with TRBD2 matching over 11 bases. V dropped 6 bases and J dropped 0; count of bases not matched to a gene: 12. The CDR3 covers 18 residues. Germline V gene data show CDR1 as SGHNT and CDR2 as YYREEE (reference sequence). CDR3 nucleotides: TGTGCCAGCACCTTCTCCCTTCGACTAGCGGGGAGCACAGATACGCAGTATTTT. As protein: CASTFSLRLAGSTDTQYF. Full variable domain (rest looked up from reference TRBV5-4 and TRBJ2-3): ETGVTQSPTHLIKTRGQQVTLRCSSQSGHNTVSWYQQALGQGPQFIFQYYREEENGRGNFPPRFSGLQFPNYSSELNVNALELDDSALYLCASTFSLRLAGSTDTQYFGPGTRLTVL.

The CDR3 loop is CASSEYDSNQPQHF. The CDR3 DNA follows: TGTGCCAGCAGTGAATACGATAGCAATCAGCCCCAGCATTTT. The rearrangement joins TRBV6-1 to TRBJ1-5; D not resolved. CDR1 MNHNS and CDR2 SASEGT come from the germline V gene. CDR3 length: 14 amino acids. The V end lost 2 bases, the J end lost 0 bases, and 5 bases lay between the germline ends.

The chain recombines TRBV11-2 with TRBJ2-7; D may correspond to TRBD1 or TRBD2 (5 bases each). V was trimmed by 3 bases and J by 2 bases, leaving 11 bases between them. From germline, CDR1 is SGHAT and CDR2 FQNNGV. The CDR3 length is 14 residues. CDR3 coding DNA: TGTGCCAGCAGCTTGGCCCGGGACGCCTACGAGCAGTACGTC. Its protein is CASSLARDAYEQYV.

This clonotype showed up just a few times. The chain has TRBV4-3 and TRBJ1-1; 7 nucleotides agree with TRBD1. Per the germline V gene, CDR1 is LGHNA and CDR2 is YSLEER. This CDR3 has 15 amino acids. The V and J ends lost 4 bases and 2 bases, in that order; junction bases with no gene match: 7. Here the CDR3 DNA reads TGCGCCAGCAGCCGGTCAGGGGGTAGCAACACTGAAGCTTTCTTT. Its protein is CASSRSGGSNTEAFF.

This sequence joins TRBV3-1 and TRBJ2-5, with D uncertain. V dropped 0 bases and J dropped 0 bases, with 14 bases sitting between them. The germline CDR1 and CDR2 sequences are LGHDT and YNNKEL (reference sequence). The CDR3 contains 17 residues. This chain's CDR3 is CASSQEKEWADQETQYF. Here the CDR3 DNA reads TGTGCCAGCAGCCAAGAGAAGGAGTGGGCCGACCAAGAGACCCAGTACTTC.

J is TRBJ2-1 and V is TRBV15, with D maybe TRBD1 (6 bases). The CDR3 runs 17 residues. The germline V gene encodes CDR1 LNHNV and CDR2 YYDKDF (reference sequence). Trimming took off 1 base at V and 0 bases at J, with 13 bases between the two ends. CDR3 residues: CATSRAPGQSSYNEQFF. The DNA for the CDR3 is TGTGCCACCAGCAGAGCTCCCGGACAGAGCTCCTACAATGAGCAGTTCTTC.

The chain has TRBV7-6 and TRBJ1-6, with 9 positions matching TRBD1. The CDR3 has 17 amino acids. With 5 bases clipped from V and 7 bases from J, the junction kept 12 bases outside the gene matches. Germline-derived CDR1 and CDR2 are SGHVS and FNYEAQ. The CDR3 spells CASSPTGGLYRNSPLHF. CDR3 coding DNA: TGTGCCAGCAGCCCGACAGGGGGTCTGTATCGGAATTCACCCCTCCACTTT.

V is TRBV27 and J is TRBJ1-1; no clear D gene. Germline V CDR1 and CDR2: MNHEY, SMNVEV (reference sequence). The CDR3 runs 14 residues. Trimming took off 4 bases at V and 6 bases at J, with 15 bases between the two ends. CDR3 in DNA: TGTGCCAGCAGTTACGGAACGGTTCGCGCTGAAGCTTTCTTT. It translates to CASSYGTVRAEAFF.

The chain recombines TRBV7-9 with TRBJ1-2; unclear D gene. The germline V and J ends were trimmed by 7 bases and 0 bases, with 15 bases remaining between them. In germline, CDR1 is SEHNR, CDR2 FQNEAQ (reference sequence). This CDR3 is 15 amino acids long. Here the CDR3 reads CASIDGVTANYGYTF. The CDR3, as DNA: TGTGCCAGCATCGATGGAGTAACAGCTAACTATGGCTACACCTTC.

This clonotype came up many times. The chain couples TRBV7-2 to TRBJ1-1; no reliable D call. The CDR3 runs to 13 residues. The germline V gene encodes CDR1 SGHTA and CDR2 FQGNSA. V dropped 1 base and J dropped 3 bases, with 6 bases sitting between them. CDR3: CASSLGRHTEAFF. CDR3 nucleotide sequence: TGTGCCAGCAGCTTAGGGAGACACACTGAAGCTTTCTTT. The whole variable domain, filled in from reference TRBV7-2 and TRBJ1-1, reads GAGVSQSPSNKVTEKGKDVELRCDPISGHTALYWYRQSLGQGLEFLIYFQGNSAPDKSGLPSDRFSAERTGGSVSTLTIQRTQQEDSAVYLCASSLGRHTEAFFGQGTRLTVV.

The rearrangement uses TRBV20-1 and TRBJ2-1, with D possibly matching TRBD2 (5 bases). Germline V gene sequence: CDR1 DFQATT, CDR2 SNEGSKA (reference sequence). The V end lost 1 base, the J end lost 10 bases, and 29 bases lay between the germline ends. CDR3 length: 18 residues. CDR3 DNA sequence: TGCAGTGCTAGAGTAAAGTCCCAGGTATGGCTACTAGGCCAGGAGCAGTTCTTC. It specifies CSARVKSQVWLLGQEQFF.

V gene TRBV6-5 combines with J gene TRBJ1-5; tentatively, D is TRBD1 (5 bases). Trimming left V 6 bases short and J 7 bases short, with 13 bases between. This CDR3 is built from 13 residues. The V gene's germline CDR1 is MNHEY and CDR2 SVGAGI. The CDR3 DNA follows: TGTGCCAGCAGCCCTATTCAGGGACAGCCCCAGCATTTT. Translation: CASSPIQGQPQHF.

This clonotype has only a few counts. V is TRBV12-5 and J is TRBJ2-1; the D is unclear. CDR1 and CDR2 (germline): LGHNT, FRNRAP. This CDR3 is 12 amino acids long. Trimming took 5 bases from V and 9 from J, leaving 11 bases between them. CDR3: CASGESLGEQFF. The CDR3 DNA follows: TGTGCTAGTGGTGAAAGCCTCGGTGAGCAGTTCTTC. Drawing the rest from reference TRBV12-5 and TRBJ2-1, the complete variable domain is DARVTQTPRHKVTEMGQEVTMRCQPILGHNTVFWYRQTMMQGLELLAYFRNRAPLDDSGMPKDRFSAEMPDATLATLKIQPSEPRDSAVYFCASGESLGEQFFGPGTRLTVL.